One and the same sample provided the 3 T cell receptor beta chains below, sequenced in a study of molecular identifiers for immune sequencing clone quantification. TCRdb re-called the PCR reads with MiXCR, one entry per CDR3 protein. The sample has about 640,000 distinct CDR3 sequences; 20% are singletons. Sequenced: naive CD8+ T cells from blood, with Jurkat cell RNA spiked in. Subset here: FACS-sorted CD8+CD4-CCR7+CD45RA+ naive T cells. The origin of the receptors is a human donor in good health. Some libraries in this study had Jurkat cell RNA spiked in.

This clonotype occurred a few times. The chain uses TRBV7-9 and TRBJ1-1; D unclear. Trimming shortened V by 2 bases and J by 3 bases, and 13 bases separated the two germline ends. Germline values: CDR1 SEHNR, CDR2 FQNEAQ (reference sequence). CDR3 length: 15 residues. As DNA, the CDR3 is TGTGCCAGCAGCTTAATTCGAGGTAAAGACACTGAAGCTTTCTTT. Translated, it gives CASSLIRGKDTEAFF.

This clonotype was recorded many times. The gene calls are TRBV4-3 and TRBJ1-1; D unresolved. Germline V gene lookup returns CDR1 LGHNA and CDR2 YSLEER. The CDR3 has 14 residues. V was shortened by 1 base and J by 4 bases, with 10 bases between the two germline ends. Here the CDR3 reads CASSQVRGSTEAFF. DNA for the CDR3: TGCGCCAGCAGCCAAGTCAGAGGGAGCACTGAAGCTTTCTTT.

This clonotype was observed many times. The chain combines TRBV2 with TRBJ2-3, with a tentative D call TRBD2 (5 bases). The CDR3 runs 15 residues. Germline V gene sequence: CDR1 SNHLY, CDR2 FYNNEI. The V end was cut by 5 bases, the J end by 1 base, with 13 bases between. The DNA for the CDR3 is TGTGCCAGCAGTTTGTGGGAGAGAGGCACAGATACGCAGTATTTT. Translation: CASSLWERGTDTQYF. Variable domain in full (rest from reference TRBV2 and TRBJ2-3): EPEVTQTPSHQVTQMGQEVILRCVPISNHLYFYWYRQILGQKVEFLVSFYNNEISEKSEIFDDQFSVERPDGSNFTLKIRSTKLEDSAMYFCASSLWERGTDTQYFGPGTRLTVL.